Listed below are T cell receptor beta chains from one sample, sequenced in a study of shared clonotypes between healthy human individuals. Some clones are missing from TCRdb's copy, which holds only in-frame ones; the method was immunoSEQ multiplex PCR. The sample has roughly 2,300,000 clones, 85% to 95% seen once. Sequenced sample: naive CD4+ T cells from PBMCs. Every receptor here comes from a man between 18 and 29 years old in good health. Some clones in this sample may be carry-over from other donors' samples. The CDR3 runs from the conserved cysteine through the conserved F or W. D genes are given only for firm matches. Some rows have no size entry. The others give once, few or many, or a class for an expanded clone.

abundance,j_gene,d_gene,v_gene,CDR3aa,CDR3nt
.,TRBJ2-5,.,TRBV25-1,CASSESGSFQETQYF,TGTGCCAGCAGTGAATCTGGCAGCTTCCAAGAGACCCAGTACTTC
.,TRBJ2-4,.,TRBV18,CASSPNGGDIQYF,TGTGCCAGCTCACCGAACGGGGGCGACATTCAGTACTTC
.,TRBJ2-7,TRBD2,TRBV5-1,CASSRILADTTYEQYF,TGCGCCAGCAGCCGGATCCTAGCGGACACTACCTACGAGCAGTACTTC
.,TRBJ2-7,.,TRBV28,CASSSRRGPYEQYF,TGTGCCAGCAGCAGCCGGAGGGGTCCCTACGAGCAGTACTTC
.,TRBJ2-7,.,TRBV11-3,CASSSGGDRDYEQYF,TGTGCCAGCAGCTCGGGAGGGGACAGGGACTACGAGCAGTACTTC
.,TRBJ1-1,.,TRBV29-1,CSGRRLNTEAFF,TGCAGCGGCCGGCGTTTGAACACTGAAGCTTTCTTT
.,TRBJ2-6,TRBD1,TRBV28,CASTGGQSGANVLTF,TGTGCCAGCACTGGGGGACAGTCTGGGGCCAACGTCCTGACTTTC
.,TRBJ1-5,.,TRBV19,CASSIPLGEGNQPQHF,TGTGCCAGTAGTATCCCCCTAGGGGAAGGGAATCAGCCCCAGCATTTT
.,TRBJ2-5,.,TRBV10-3,CAISPTGPETQYF,TGTGCCATCAGTCCAACGGGTCCCGAGACCCAGTACTTC
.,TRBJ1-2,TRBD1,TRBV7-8,CASSPTGGGSYGYTF,TGTGCCAGCAGCCCGACAGGGGGCGGATCCTATGGCTACACCTTC
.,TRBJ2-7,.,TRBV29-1,CSVVSPPAYEQYF,TGCAGCGTTGTGAGTCCTCCAGCCTACGAGCAGTACTTC
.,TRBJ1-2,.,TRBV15,CATSRELTTPGYTF,TGTGCCACCAGCAGAGAGTTGACCACCCCGGGCTACACCTTC
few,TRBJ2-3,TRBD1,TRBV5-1,CASSEGATDTQYF,TGCGCCAGCAGCGAGGGGGCAACAGATACGCAGTATTTT
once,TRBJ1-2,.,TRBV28,CASSDSYYGYTF,TGTGCCAGCAGCGACAGTTACTATGGCTACACCTTC
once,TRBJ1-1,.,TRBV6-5,CASSPPGNTEAFF,TGTGCCAGCAGCCCCCCAGGGAACACTGAAGCTTTCTTT
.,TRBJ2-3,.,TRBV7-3,CASSLQGTDTQYF,TGTGCCAGCAGCTTACAAGGGACAGATACGCAGTATTTT
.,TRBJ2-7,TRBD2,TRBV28,CASSLPGAGGVYEQYF,TGTGCCAGCAGTTTACCCGGAGCGGGAGGGGTGTACGAGCAGTACTTC
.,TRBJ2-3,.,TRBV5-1,CASSFGLSTDTQYF,TGCGCCAGCAGCTTCGGACTTAGCACAGATACGCAGTATTTT
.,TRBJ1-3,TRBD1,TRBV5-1,CASSLQTGLRGNTIYF,TGCGCCAGCAGCCTCCAGACAGGGTTAAGAGGAAACACCATATATTTT